These T cell receptor beta chains were read from a single sample in a study of Graves' ophthalmopathy and Graves' hyperthyroidism. TCRdb ran MiXCR on the multiplex PCR reads and lists one entry per CDR3 protein. The repertoire holds 240,000 or so distinct CDR3 sequences, with 40% to 50% as singletons. What was sequenced was peripheral blood. The receptors were gathered from an adult man with Graves' ophthalmopathy. Both conserved end residues are part of each CDR3. Fields, in order: D gene, J gene, clone size, V gene, CDR3 protein, CDR3 DNA. D genes are given only for firm matches. Rows may omit the clone size; those that give it use once, few, many or a size class.

.	TRBJ2-7	.	TRBV28	CASSLGLYEQYF	TGTGCCAGCAGTTTAGGCCTCTACGAGCAGTACTTC
TRBD2	TRBJ2-5	.	TRBV7-8	CASSLDTSGTGTQYF	TGTGCCAGCAGCTTAGACACTAGCGGGACGGGGACCCAGTACTTC
.	TRBJ1-5	few	TRBV20-1	CSARAGNNQPQHF	TGCAGTGCTAGAGCGGGGAACAATCAGCCCCAGCATTTT
.	TRBJ2-2	few	TRBV29-1	CSATQRGELFF	TGCAGCGCCACGCAACGTGGGGAGCTGTTTTTT
.	TRBJ1-3	few	TRBV29-1	CSVEDLLSGDAGNTIYF	TGCAGCGTTGAAGATCTTTTGTCAGGGGACGCTGGAAACACCATATATTTT
.	TRBJ1-1	.	TRBV3-1	CASGTDTEAFF	TGTGCCAGCGGAACGGACACTGAAGCTTTCTTT
.	TRBJ2-7	few	TRBV20-1	CSARGQAYEQYF	TGCAGTGCTAGAGGACAAGCCTACGAGCAGTACTTC
.	TRBJ2-5	.	TRBV28	CASSFPSGQYQETQYF	TGTGCCAGCAGTTTCCCTAGCGGACAGTACCAAGAGACCCAGTACTTC
TRBD2	TRBJ2-7	many	TRBV7-9	CASSFGGTTTYEQYF	TGTGCCAGCAGCTTTGGTGGGACTACCACCTACGAGCAGTACTTC
.	TRBJ2-2	.	TRBV12-3/TRBV12-4	CASSLNSITGELFF	TGTGCCAGCAGTTTAAACAGCATCACCGGGGAGCTGTTTTTT
.	TRBJ2-5	.	TRBV6-5	CASNELWGAGETQYF	TGTGCCAGCAACGAGTTATGGGGGGCGGGAGAGACCCAGTACTTC
.	TRBJ2-6	.	TRBV5-5	CASSLDGTGTSNVLTF	TGTGCCAGCAGCTTGGATGGGACGGGTACGTCCAACGTCCTGACTTTC
TRBD1	TRBJ2-7	few	TRBV24-1	CATSGGTGVPYEQYF	TGTGCCACCAGTGGAGGGACAGGGGTCCCCTACGAGCAGTACTTC
.	TRBJ1-1	many	TRBV24-1	CATSDGVTNTEAFF	TGTGCCACCAGTGATGGCGTGACGAACACTGAAGCTTTCTTT
TRBD1	TRBJ2-7	.	TRBV7-3	CASRERQGSYEQYF	TGTGCCAGCAGGGAAAGACAGGGGAGCTACGAGCAGTACTTC
.	TRBJ1-1	.	TRBV7-2	CASSFVGVAEAFF	TGTGCCAGCAGCTTCGTCGGGGTCGCTGAAGCTTTCTTT
TRBD2	TRBJ2-2	.	TRBV24-1	CASGLAGGTGTGELFF	TGTGCCTCCGGACTAGCGGGAGGAACCGGCACCGGGGAGCTGTTTTTT
.	TRBJ2-1	.	TRBV7-2	CASSLPQGYEQFF	TGTGCCAGCAGCTTACCTCAGGGCTATGAGCAGTTCTTC
.	TRBJ2-5	.	TRBV29-1	CSVLLGGETQYF	TGCAGCGTCCTCCTAGGAGGGGAGACCCAGTACTTC
TRBD1	TRBJ2-2	.	TRBV29-1	CSATTRQGNTGELFF	TGCAGCGCCACGACCAGACAGGGAAACACCGGGGAGCTGTTTTTT
.	TRBJ1-6	.	TRBV9	CASSSTANSPLHF	TGTGCCAGCAGCTCGACGGCGAATTCACCCCTCCACTTT
TRBD2	TRBJ2-2	many	TRBV5-1	CASSLKAGELTGELFF	TGCGCCAGCAGCTTAAAGGCGGGGGAACTTACCGGGGAGCTGTTTTTT
.	TRBJ1-2	few	TRBV20-1	CSARLRTPTNYGYTF	TGCAGTGCTAGACTACGGACCCCAACTAACTATGGCTACACCTTC
.	TRBJ1-5	.	TRBV4-1	CASSPRLYSNQPQHF	TGCGCCAGCAGCCCCCGACTGTATAGCAATCAGCCCCAGCATTTT
TRBD1	TRBJ1-5	.	TRBV19	CASRWGGTGINQPQHF	TGTGCCAGTAGATGGGGGGGGACAGGGATCAATCAGCCCCAGCATTTT
.	TRBJ2-6	few	TRBV9	CASSSPYVEISGANVLTF	TGTGCCAGCAGCTCTCCTTACGTGGAAATCTCTGGGGCCAACGTCCTGACTTTC
.	TRBJ2-7	many	TRBV10-2	CASSSLGYEQYF	TGTGCCAGCAGTAGCCTCGGCTACGAGCAGTACTTC
TRBD1	TRBJ1-5	.	TRBV20-1	CSARDSNSNQPQHF	TGCAGTGCTCGGGACAGTAATAGCAATCAGCCCCAGCATTTT
TRBD2	TRBJ2-5	.	TRBV7-2	CASSLIGGLGASGEETQYF	TGTGCCAGCAGCTTAATAGGAGGACTAGGCGCTTCGGGGGAAGAGACCCAGTACTTC
TRBD2	TRBJ2-7	.	TRBV10-3	CASSIGTSGKNEQYF	TGTGCCAGCAGTATCGGGACTAGCGGGAAGAACGAGCAGTACTTC
TRBD1	TRBJ1-2	.	TRBV20-1	CSARARGGQGSRYGYTF	TGCAGTGCTAGAGCAAGGGGCGGACAGGGTAGCCGTTATGGCTACACCTTC
.	TRBJ2-2	few	TRBV29-1	CSVEDRGGSGELFF	TGCAGCGTTGAAGATCGTGGAGGGTCCGGGGAGCTGTTTTTT
.	TRBJ2-7	.	TRBV7-8	CASSFPPSEQYF	TGTGCCAGCAGCTTCCCCCCTAGCGAGCAGTACTTC
.	TRBJ1-1	few	TRBV29-1	CSVLVGNTEAFF	TGCAGCGTGCTCGTGGGGAACACTGAAGCTTTCTTT
.	TRBJ1-2	.	TRBV29-1	CSVDGRSGNTF	TGCAGCGTTGATGGCCGCTCTGGAAACACCTTC
TRBD1	TRBJ1-1	few	TRBV7-9	CASSSQGQGITEAFF	TGTGCCAGCAGCTCCCAGGGACAGGGGATCACTGAAGCTTTCTTT
TRBD1	TRBJ2-2	.	TRBV5-1	CASSVRDRGRIGELFF	TGCGCCAGCAGCGTGAGGGACAGGGGGCGAATCGGGGAGCTGTTTTTT
TRBD1	TRBJ2-5	few	TRBV2	CASTKGGRGETQYF	TGTGCCAGCACTAAAGGGGGCCGTGGAGAGACCCAGTACTTC
TRBD1	TRBJ2-5	.	TRBV29-1	CSAGQGTWETQYF	TGCAGCGCGGGACAGGGGACTTGGGAGACCCAGTACTTC
TRBD1	TRBJ2-7	once	TRBV5-8	CASSLRGGLRNEQYF	TGTGCCAGTAGTCTACGAGGGGGCTTGAGGAACGAGCAGTACTTC
.	TRBJ2-7	few	TRBV25-1	CASSEFVRGEQYF	TGTGCCAGCAGTGAATTTGTCCGAGGGGAGCAGTACTTC
.	TRBJ2-2	many	TRBV7-8	CAAASANTGELFF	TGTGCCGCTGCGAGTGCGAACACCGGGGAGCTGTTTTTT
.	TRBJ1-2	.	TRBV27	CASSLGGVGYTF	TGTGCCAGCAGTTTAGGAGGGGTGGGCTACACCTTC
.	TRBJ1-3	.	TRBV29-1	CSVEAAGPNTIYF	TGCAGCGTTGAAGCCGCAGGACCAAACACCATATATTTT
.	TRBJ2-5	few	TRBV24-1	CATSNTGGFRETQYF	TGTGCCACCAGTAATACTGGGGGCTTCCGGGAGACCCAGTACTTC
.	TRBJ2-7	.	TRBV3-1	CASSQDQQGKGHF	TGTGCCAGCAGCCAAGATCAGCAGGGGAAGGGTCACTTC